One and the same sample provided the 14 T cell receptor beta chains below, sequenced in a study of graft-versus-host responses after intestinal transplantation. Here immunoSEQ multiplex PCR was the method, and the copy in TCRdb shows in-frame clones only, minus some. The table includes roughly 4,200 clones, over 40% detected once. Responders that carried the CFSE label, roughly 200,000 of them, were plated with roughly 200,000 irradiated, violet-dye-labeled stimulator cells. The sequencing used alloreactive CD8+ T cells from a mixed lymphocyte reaction culture, collected before transplantation. The subset: CFSE-low proliferating T cells sorted from approximately six-day pre-transplant mixed lymphocyte reaction (GvH or HvG direction). The receptors here all came from a human patient who was an organ donor for intestinal transplantation.

This clone counts as medium-sized (0.01 to 0.1%). The chain carries TRBV11-2 and TRBJ2-3; 8 positions agree with TRBD2. V shed 0 bases and J 4 bases; nucleotides not matched to a gene: 12. This CDR3 has 18 amino acids. Germline CDR1 SGHAT, CDR2 FQNNGV. CDR3 sequence reads: CASSLDYRTGGPPDTQYF. The CDR3 DNA sequence: TGTGCCAGCAGCTTAGATTACAGGACGGGAGGGCCTCCAGATACGCAGTATTTT.

The chain links TRBV9 to TRBJ1-2; no reliable D call. V was trimmed by 0 bases and J by 5 bases, leaving 8 bases between them. The CDR3 has 13 residues. Germline V gives CDR1 SGDLS, CDR2 YYNGEE. CDR3 bases: TGTGCCAGCAGCGTAGATGCACAATATGGCTACACCTTC. This codes for CASSVDAQYGYTF.

This sequence joins TRBV5-8 and TRBJ1-2; possibly TRBD1 for D (5 bases). Trimming pared 3 bases from V and 2 bases from J, leaving 14 bases between. Per the germline V gene, CDR1 is SGHTS and CDR2 is YDEGEE. This CDR3 has 15 residues. The CDR3 bases are TGTGCCAGCAGCTACCGCTTTGGGGCCAACTATGGCTACACCTTC. It specifies CASSYRFGANYGYTF.

This chain uses TRBV7-8 with TRBJ2-2; the D gene is possibly TRBD1 (6 bases). The CDR3 extends over 15 amino acids. The V and J ends lost 5 bases and 7 bases respectively, with 17 bases between them. Per germline, CDR1 SGHVS and CDR2 FQNEAQ. This chain's CDR3 is CASSPGAGNVGELFF. Written as DNA, the CDR3 is TGTGCCAGCAGCCCAGGGGCAGGGAATGTCGGGGAGCTGTTTTTT.

Comment on this clone: A read error may produce the germline difference seen at one junction end. The chain employs TRBV9 and TRBJ2-7, with 7 bases identical to TRBD2. This CDR3 comprises 15 residues. Germline V gene lookup returns CDR1 SGDLS and CDR2 YYNGEE. The CDR3 nucleotides are TGTGCCAGCAGCCCCATATCTAGCGGCTCCTACGAGCGGTACTTC. Translation: CASSPISSGSYERYF.

Only a few counts were recorded for this clone. This chain joins TRBV27 and TRBJ2-2; 8 bases match TRBD1. J gave up 8 bases and V 6 bases, and 20 bases lay outside the gene matches. The germline V gene encodes CDR1 MNHEY and CDR2 SMNVEV (reference sequence). This CDR3 spans 18 amino acids. CDR3 bases: TGTGCCAGCAGCCAAAACAGGGGGGTACCCCCCCACATAGGGGAGCTGTTTTTT. This sequence encodes CASSQNRGVPPHIGELFF.

The rearrangement joins TRBV5-6 to TRBJ1-2; 7 positions match TRBD1. With 0 bases clipped from V and 6 bases from J, the junction kept 8 bases outside the gene matches. This CDR3 comprises 15 residues. In germline, CDR1 is SGHDT, CDR2 YYEEEE. CDR3 DNA sequence: TGTGCCAGCAGCTTGGGGAACCCCGGGACAGATGGCTACACCTTC. Encoded protein: CASSLGNPGTDGYTF.

By its share, this clone is medium-sized. This sequence joins TRBV9 and TRBJ1-1; D may be TRBD1 (5 bases). V lost 4 bases, J lost 0 bases, and 7 bases lay in between. This CDR3 is 13 amino acids long. Germline lookup yields CDR1 SGDLS and CDR2 YYNGEE. The CDR3: CASSPGVNTEAFF. CDR3 DNA sequence: TGTGCCAGCAGCCCGGGGGTGAACACTGAAGCTTTCTTT.

The rearrangement joins TRBV11-3 to TRBJ2-5; D may be TRBD1 (5 bases). Germline V gives CDR1 SGHNT, CDR2 YENEEA. V was shortened by 4 bases and J by 5 bases, with 11 bases between the two germline ends. The CDR3 totals 13 residues. Here the CDR3 DNA reads TGTGCCAGCAGCTCCGTGGGGCGGGAGACCCAGTACTTC. Encoded protein: CASSSVGRETQYF.

The chain couples TRBV21-1 to TRBJ2-7; the table's D call, TRBD2, was not checked against the DNA. TRBV21-1 is described as a pseudogene. The CDR3 has 16 residues. The CDR3 reads CASRCSLATRVDEQYF. The CDR3 DNA reads as TGTGCCAGCAGGTGCTCACTAGCTACACGTGTTGACGAGCAGTACTTC.

This clone was counted a few times. V is TRBV7-9 and J is TRBJ1-4; 7 bases match TRBD1. Germline loops: CDR1 SEHNR, CDR2 FQNEAQ (reference sequence). This CDR3 has 13 residues. V shed 5 bases and J 5 bases; nucleotides not matched to a gene: 2. The CDR3 is CASSGTDNEKLFF. In nucleotides, the CDR3 is TGTGCCAGCAGCGGGACAGACAATGAAAAACTGTTTTTT.

This clone was observed a few times. This chain joins TRBV7-6 and TRBJ1-3; maybe TRBD1 (6 bases). The germline V gene has CDR1 SGHVS and CDR2 FNYEAQ. CDR3 length: 14 residues. The V end lost 6 bases, the J end lost 3 bases, and 12 bases lay between the germline ends. CDR3 bases: TGTGCCAGCAGGCCAGGGGAATATGGAAACACCATATATTTT. Translating it yields CASRPGEYGNTIYF.

V is TRBV28 and J is TRBJ2-7; 7 bases map to TRBD1. Germline values: CDR1 MDHEN, CDR2 SYDVKM. The CDR3 length is 14 residues. With 7 bases clipped from V and 2 bases from J, the junction kept 8 bases outside the gene matches. For the CDR3, the DNA is TGTGCCAGCACCAGGGGGATGAGCCCCTACGAGCAGTACTTC. Residues: CASTRGMSPYEQYF.

V gene TRBV4-3 combines with J gene TRBJ2-2; tentatively, D is TRBD2 (6 bases). The CDR3 sequence is 17 residues long. CDR1 and CDR2 from the germline V gene are LGHNA and YSLEER. V lost 0 bases, J lost 4 bases, and 15 bases lay in between. The CDR3 loop is CASSQDSSGSPTGELFF. For the CDR3, the DNA is TGCGCCAGCAGCCAAGATTCTTCCGGGAGCCCCACCGGGGAGCTGTTTTTT.